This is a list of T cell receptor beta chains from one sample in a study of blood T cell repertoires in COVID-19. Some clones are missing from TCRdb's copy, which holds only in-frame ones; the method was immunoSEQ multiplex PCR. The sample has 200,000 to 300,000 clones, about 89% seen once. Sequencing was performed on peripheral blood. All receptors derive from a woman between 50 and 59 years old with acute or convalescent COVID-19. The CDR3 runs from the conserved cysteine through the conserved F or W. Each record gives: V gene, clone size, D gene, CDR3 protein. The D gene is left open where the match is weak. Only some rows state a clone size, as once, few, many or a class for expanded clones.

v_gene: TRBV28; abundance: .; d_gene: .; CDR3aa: CASTERATLHEKLFF
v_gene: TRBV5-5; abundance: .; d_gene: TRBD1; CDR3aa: CASSLGGQGAYNEQFF
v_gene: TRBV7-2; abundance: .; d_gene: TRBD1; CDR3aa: CASSRTQGSQPQHF
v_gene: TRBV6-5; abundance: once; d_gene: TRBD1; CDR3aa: CASRGQASSPLHF
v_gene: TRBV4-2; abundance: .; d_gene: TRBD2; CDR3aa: CASSQVGGLDTQYF
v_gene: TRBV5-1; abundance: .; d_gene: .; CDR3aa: CASSLEGEITDTQYF
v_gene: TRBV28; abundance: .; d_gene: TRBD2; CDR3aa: CASRNYSGPLDTGELFF
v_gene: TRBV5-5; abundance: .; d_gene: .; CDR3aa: CASSLVARSPDTQYF
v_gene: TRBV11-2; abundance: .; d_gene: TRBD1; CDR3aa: CASSLEDRGRSPLHF
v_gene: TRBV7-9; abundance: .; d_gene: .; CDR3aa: CASSLVGLGDSPLHF
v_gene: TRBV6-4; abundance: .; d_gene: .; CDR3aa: CASTTDRGEAFF
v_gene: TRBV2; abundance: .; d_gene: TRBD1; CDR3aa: CASGGSGTVLTGELFF
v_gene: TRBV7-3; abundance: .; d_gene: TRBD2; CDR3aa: CASSPRESAGGSDTQYF
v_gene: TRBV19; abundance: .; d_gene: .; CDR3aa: CASSILGDTNEKLFF
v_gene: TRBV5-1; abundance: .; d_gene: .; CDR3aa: CASNSGTDTQYF
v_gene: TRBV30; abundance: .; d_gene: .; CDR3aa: CAWSRGLQETQYF
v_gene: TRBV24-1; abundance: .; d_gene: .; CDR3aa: CATSPGRNQPQHF
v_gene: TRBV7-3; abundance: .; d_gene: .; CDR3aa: CASSDGKGSDEQYF
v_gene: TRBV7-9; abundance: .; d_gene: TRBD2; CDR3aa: CASSPSGSADTQYF
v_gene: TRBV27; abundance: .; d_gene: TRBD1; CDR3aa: CASRPTGGAGGYTF
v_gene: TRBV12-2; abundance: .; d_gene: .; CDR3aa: CASRLAGLAGRYEQYF
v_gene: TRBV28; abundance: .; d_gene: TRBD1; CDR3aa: CASSPIIMDRGGQPQHF
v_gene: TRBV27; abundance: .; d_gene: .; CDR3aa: CASSQVVVSGEKLFF
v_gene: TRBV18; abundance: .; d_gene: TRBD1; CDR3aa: CASSLSTGETEAFF
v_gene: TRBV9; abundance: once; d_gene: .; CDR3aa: CASSETGKPSYEQYF
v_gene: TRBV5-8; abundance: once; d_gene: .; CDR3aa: CASSITGSLADEQFF
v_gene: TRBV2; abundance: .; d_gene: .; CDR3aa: CASSGAGRPYEQYF
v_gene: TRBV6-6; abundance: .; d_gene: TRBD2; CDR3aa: CASRGLAGETQYF
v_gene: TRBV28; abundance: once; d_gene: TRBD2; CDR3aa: CASETRREVFYEQYF
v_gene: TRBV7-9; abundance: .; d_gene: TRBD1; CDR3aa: CASSLGQGASGYTF
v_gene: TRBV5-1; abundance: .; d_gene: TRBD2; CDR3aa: CASSATTSGPNEQFF
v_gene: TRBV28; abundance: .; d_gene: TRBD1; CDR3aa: CASSLSQDRGAQHF
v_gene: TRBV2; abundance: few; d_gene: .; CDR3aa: CASSELGLYGYTF
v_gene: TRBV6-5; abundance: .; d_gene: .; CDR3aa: CASSYDRNYGYTF
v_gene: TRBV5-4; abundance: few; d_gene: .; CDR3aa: CASSLSETQYF
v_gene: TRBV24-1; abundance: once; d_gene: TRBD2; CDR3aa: CATSDTSGRETQYF
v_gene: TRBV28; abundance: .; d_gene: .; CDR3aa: CASTADVEEQYF
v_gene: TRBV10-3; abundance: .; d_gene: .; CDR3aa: CAISESAGSEAFF
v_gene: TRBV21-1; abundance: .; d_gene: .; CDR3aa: CASSKTWDRGQYEQYF
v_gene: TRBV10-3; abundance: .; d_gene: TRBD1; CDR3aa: CAISNDRGGSPLHF
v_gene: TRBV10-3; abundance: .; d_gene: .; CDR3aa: CAIRKTDVNSPLHF
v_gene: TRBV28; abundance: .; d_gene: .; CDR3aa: CASSLVTYSGNTIYF
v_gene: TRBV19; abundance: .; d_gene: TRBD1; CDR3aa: CASSIPSTGQGQPQHF
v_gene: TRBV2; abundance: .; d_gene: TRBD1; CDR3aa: CASKDRGPYGYTF
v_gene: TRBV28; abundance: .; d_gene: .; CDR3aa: CASRGQTNSPLHF
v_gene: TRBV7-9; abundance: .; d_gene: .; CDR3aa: CASSPSLSGSAEAFF
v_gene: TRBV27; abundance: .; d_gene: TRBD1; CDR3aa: CASSSLGTGGYGYTF
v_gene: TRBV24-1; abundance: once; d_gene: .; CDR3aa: CATSDPRVQETQYF
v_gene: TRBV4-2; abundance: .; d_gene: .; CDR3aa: CASSQEQNLNTEAFF
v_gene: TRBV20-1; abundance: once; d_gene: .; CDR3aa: CSASQAGNTEAFF
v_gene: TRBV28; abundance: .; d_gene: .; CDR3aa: CASSPLPYEQYF
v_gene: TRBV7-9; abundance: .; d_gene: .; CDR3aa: CASSLVLRAYSGNTIYF
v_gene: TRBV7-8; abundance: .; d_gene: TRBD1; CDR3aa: CASSSGTGGFYEQYF
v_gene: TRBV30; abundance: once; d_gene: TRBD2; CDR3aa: CASKTSGDNEQFF
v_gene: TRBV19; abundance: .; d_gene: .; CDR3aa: CASSITDNSYEQYF
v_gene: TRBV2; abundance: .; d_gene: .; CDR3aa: CASSEEPGMATEAFF
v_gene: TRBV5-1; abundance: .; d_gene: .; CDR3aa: CASSWTLLSSYEQYF
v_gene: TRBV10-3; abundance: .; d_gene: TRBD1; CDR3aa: CAISTDRASSYEQYF
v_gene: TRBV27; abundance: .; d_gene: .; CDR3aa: CASSLAHEQYF
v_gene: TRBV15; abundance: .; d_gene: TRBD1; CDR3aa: CATSRQGAGGYTF